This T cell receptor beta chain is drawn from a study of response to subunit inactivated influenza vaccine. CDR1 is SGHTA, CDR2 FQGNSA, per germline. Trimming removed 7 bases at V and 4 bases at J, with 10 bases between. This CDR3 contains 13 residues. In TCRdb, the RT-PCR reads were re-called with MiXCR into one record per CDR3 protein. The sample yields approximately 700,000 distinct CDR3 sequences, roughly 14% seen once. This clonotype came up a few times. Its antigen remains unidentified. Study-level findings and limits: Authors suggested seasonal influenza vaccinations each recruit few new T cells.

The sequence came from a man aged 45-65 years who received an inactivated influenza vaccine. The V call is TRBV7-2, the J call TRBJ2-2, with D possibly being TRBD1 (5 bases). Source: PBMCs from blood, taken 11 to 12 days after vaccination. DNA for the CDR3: TGTGCCAGCAAAGGGGCGCGCACCGGGGAGCTGTTTTTT. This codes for CASKGARTGELFF.